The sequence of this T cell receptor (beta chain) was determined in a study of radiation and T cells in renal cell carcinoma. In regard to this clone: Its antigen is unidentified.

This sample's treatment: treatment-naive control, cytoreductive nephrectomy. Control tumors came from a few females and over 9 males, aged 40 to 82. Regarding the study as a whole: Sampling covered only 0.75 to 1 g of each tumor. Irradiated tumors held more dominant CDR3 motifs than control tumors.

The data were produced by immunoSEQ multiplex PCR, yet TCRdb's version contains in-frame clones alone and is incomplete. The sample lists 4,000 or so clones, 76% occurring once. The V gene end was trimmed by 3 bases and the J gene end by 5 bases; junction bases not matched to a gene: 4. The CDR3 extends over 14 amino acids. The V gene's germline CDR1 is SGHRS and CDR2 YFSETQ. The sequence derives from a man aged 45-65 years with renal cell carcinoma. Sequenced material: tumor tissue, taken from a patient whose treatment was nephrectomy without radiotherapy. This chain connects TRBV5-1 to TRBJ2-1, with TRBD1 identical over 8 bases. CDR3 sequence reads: CASSSGGGNNEQFF. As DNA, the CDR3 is TGCGCCAGCAGCTCAGGGGGCGGGAACAATGAGCAGTTCTTC.